The 15 T cell receptor beta chains below were found in one sample sequenced in a study of Graves' ophthalmopathy and Graves' hyperthyroidism. Amplified TCR beta CDR3 regions were obtained using RNA transcripts as template. HTBI primers served in a first-round RT-PCR, which a second-round multiplex PCR followed. In TCRdb, the multiplex PCR reads were re-called with MiXCR into one record per CDR3 protein. The profile shows approximately 380,000 distinct CDR3 sequences, around 21% of them singletons. Sequencing was performed on peripheral blood. The receptors were sampled from a woman between 18 and 29 years old with stable Graves' hyperthyroidism.

Ten or more counts support this clonotype. CDR3 DNA: TGTGCCAGCACGGCCTTTTTGGGGCTAGCGGCCTACGAGCAGTACTTC. As protein: CASTAFLGLAAYEQYF. This chain joins TRBV2 and TRBJ2-7; 7 bases line up with TRBD2. Unmatched junction bases numbered 14, after V lost 7 bases and J lost 2 bases. The CDR3 has 16 residues. Germline CDR1 SNHLY, CDR2 FYNNEI.

At least ten counts were recorded for this clonotype. The genes are TRBV2 and TRBJ1-1; 8 bases align to TRBD1. V trimming: 1 base; J trimming: 4 bases; junction bases outside the gene matches: 2. Germline V gives CDR1 SNHLY, CDR2 FYNNEI. This CDR3 has 14 residues. The CDR3 nucleotides read TGTGCCAGCAGTGAAGGACAGGGGAGCACTGAAGCTTTCTTT. It translates to CASSEGQGSTEAFF.

There are many counts of this clonotype. This chain links TRBV6-2 or TRBV6-3 with TRBJ1-2, with TRBD1 as a possible D gene (6 bases). The V gene lost 5 bases and the J gene lost 8 bases, with 18 bases spanning the gap. Germline V gives CDR1 MNHEY, CDR2 SVGEGT. The CDR3 is made up of 14 amino acids. The CDR3 region is CASSPSNRVHGYTF. The CDR3 DNA reads TGTGCCAGCAGTCCCTCCAACAGGGTGCACGGCTACACCTTC.

In this sample, this clonotype turned up a few times. The V gene is TRBV7-2, the J gene TRBJ2-6, with D perhaps assigned TRBD1 or TRBD2 (5 bases each). CDR1 is SGHTA and CDR2 is FQGNSA in the germline V gene. This CDR3 is 16 amino acids long. Trimming shortened V by 3 bases and J by 1 base, and 10 bases separated the two germline ends. The CDR3 region is CASSLGPGSGANVLTF. The CDR3 DNA sequence: TGTGCCAGCAGCTTGGGGCCGGGGTCTGGGGCCAACGTCCTGACTTTC.

This clonotype occurred many times. A much larger clone lies one base from this, so it may be a read error. V gene TRBV7-3 combines with J gene TRBJ2-6, with 7 bases matching TRBD1. Trimming took 5 bases from V and 0 from J; bases not matched to a gene: 1. Germline values: CDR1 SGHTA, CDR2 FQGTGA. The CDR3 has 15 amino acids. In DNA form, the CDR3 reads TGTGCCAGCAGCCGGGACAGCTCTGGGGCCAACGTCCTGACTTTC. Protein sequence: CASSRDSSGANVLTF.

This clonotype has ten or more counts. The chain joins TRBV7-3 to TRBJ2-2; 7 bases are shared with TRBD2. The V gene's germline CDR1 is SGHTA and CDR2 FQGTGA. This CDR3 region has 15 residues. J gave up 4 bases and V 5 bases, and 7 bases lay outside the gene matches. The CDR3 loop is CASSLGLVGTGELFF. The DNA for the CDR3 is TGTGCCAGCAGCCTAGGACTAGTAGGCACCGGGGAGCTGTTTTTT.

This clonotype was counted ten times or more. This chain connects TRBV19 to TRBJ2-7, with D possibly TRBD2 on 6 matching bases. The CDR3 sequence is 16 residues long. Trimming cost V 1 base and J 3 bases, with 16 bases left between them. From germline, CDR1 is LNHDA and CDR2 SQIVND (reference sequence). The CDR3 DNA reads TGTGCCAGTAGTATAGGCGGTAGCCCCGGGAGCTACGAGCAGTACTTC. This gives the protein CASSIGGSPGSYEQYF.

The rearrangement uses TRBV11-1 and TRBJ1-5, with 7 bases identical to TRBD1. The CDR3 length is 16 residues. Germline V lookup: CDR1 SGHAT, CDR2 FQDESV (reference sequence). V lost 1 base to trimming and J lost 4 bases; unmatched junction nucleotides: 7. In DNA form, the CDR3 reads TGTGCCAGCAGCTTAGGCGTAGGGGGCGGAAATCAGCCCCAGCATTTT. This translates into CASSLGVGGGNQPQHF.

This clonotype was seen only once. The chain uses TRBV20-1 and TRBJ1-2, with TRBD1 matching 7 bases. The CDR3 sequence is 14 residues long. The J segment lost 2 bases and the V segment lost 3 bases, leaving 6 bases of the junction unmatched. Germline V gene sequence: CDR1 DFQATT, CDR2 SNEGSKA (reference sequence). The CDR3 nucleotides read TGCAGTGCTAGTCCGCAGACAGGGAACTATGGCTACACCTTC. The encoded protein is CSASPQTGNYGYTF.

This clonotype was found many times. The chain combines TRBV5-4 with TRBJ1-6; TRBD1 is a possible D gene (6 bases). The ends were cut back, 4 bases at V and 7 bases at J, with 12 bases in the middle. This CDR3 has 14 residues. Germline-derived CDR1 and CDR2 are SGHNT and YYREEE (reference sequence). The CDR3 sequence is CASSTGTHNSPLHF. The DNA of the CDR3 is TGTGCCAGCAGCACTGGGACACACAATTCACCCCTCCACTTT.

With respect to this clonotype: A much larger clone sits a single nucleotide away, making a read error possible. As the CDR3 is not closed by the conserved phenylalanine or tryptophan, this likely results from a read error. The chain recombines TRBV20-1 with TRBJ1-2; no clear D gene. From germline, CDR1 is DFQATT and CDR2 SNEGSKA (reference sequence). The CDR3 spans 13 residues. V lost 3 bases and J 1 base, leaving 9 bases between the germline ends. This CDR3 reads CSASPGFNYGYTY. The CDR3 bases are TGCAGTGCTAGCCCAGGTTTTAACTATGGCTACACCTAC.

The sample holds many counts of this clonotype. Germline is not matched at one junction end, which may reflect a read error. The rearrangement links TRBV6-2 or TRBV6-3 to TRBJ2-2; 9 positions match TRBD2. CDR1 is MNHEY and CDR2 is SVGEGT in the germline V gene. The CDR3 has 16 residues. CDR3 in amino acids: CASNYVAGEYGGELFF. In DNA, the CDR3 is TGTGCCAGCAATTACGTAGCGGGAGAGTATGGCGGGGAGCTGTTTTTT.

This clonotype has more than one count but fewer than ten. This CDR3 is CAISEPGQGGTGELFF. CDR3 nucleotide sequence: TGTGCCATCAGTGAACCGGGACAGGGGGGCACCGGGGAGCTGTTTTTT. V gene TRBV10-3 combines with J gene TRBJ2-2, with 11 bases identical to TRBD1. CDR1 and CDR2 (germline): ENHRY, SYGVKD. The CDR3 loop spans 16 amino acids. V was clipped by 3 bases and J by 4 bases; unmatched bases: 4.

There are many counts of this clonotype. CDR3 nucleotide sequence: TGTGCCAGCTTGGACAGGGGCACAGATACGCAGTATTTT. Its translation: CASLDRGTDTQYF. The chain uses TRBV6-1 and TRBJ2-3; TRBD1 matches 8 bases. In germline, CDR1 is MNHNS, CDR2 SASEGT. J lost 1 base, V lost 8 bases, and 2 bases had no gene match. The CDR3 consists of 13 residues.

CDR3 coding DNA: TGTGCCAGCAGTGAACGGTACAGGGATACCGGGGAGCTGTTTTTT. It specifies CASSERYRDTGELFF. The V gene is TRBV2, the J gene TRBJ2-2; tentative D call: TRBD1 (6 bases). The germline V and J ends were trimmed by 2 bases and 5 bases, with 12 bases remaining between them. From germline, CDR1 is SNHLY and CDR2 FYNNEI. The CDR3 totals 15 residues.